This T cell receptor beta chain was captured by sequencing in a study of shared clonotypes between healthy human individuals. The V gene's germline CDR1 is SGHRS and CDR2 YFSETQ. Trimming took off 9 bases at V and 1 base at J, with 10 bases between the two ends. This CDR3 spans 13 amino acids. Generated by immunoSEQ multiplex PCR, the TCRdb table keeps only in-frame clones and is missing some. The sample records about 2 million clones, 95% being singletons. This clone was observed a few times. The sequence derives from a man aged 18 to 35 in good health. The chain couples TRBV5-1 to TRBJ2-2; TRBD1 might be the D (6 bases). The sample taken for sequencing was naive CD4+ T cells sorted from blood. Subset indicated: CD45RA+ positively selected. The CDR3: CATSTGNTGELFF. The CDR3 DNA follows: TGCGCCACCTCGACAGGGAACACCGGGGAGCTGTTTTTT. Complete variable domain (other parts from reference TRBV5-1 and TRBJ2-2): KAGVTQTPRYLIKTRGQQVTLSCSPISGHRSVSWYQQTPGQGLQFLFEYFSETQRNKGNFPGRFSGRQFSNSRSEMNVSTLELGDSALYLCATSTGNTGELFFGEGSRLTVL.